These 15 T cell receptor beta chains share one sample of origin, sequenced in a study of blood T cells in healthy people across ages. Primers used in a second PCR of about 6 to 11 cycles were a sample-barcoded 5' primer and a J-beta primer mix. One entry per CDR3 protein results from TCRdb running MiXCR on the 5' RACE reads. The table has more than 900,000 distinct CDR3 sequences, 25% to 30% seen once. The same specimen was also included in a second study, on T cells of mothers and their children.

Sample: blood. The receptors derive from a woman aged 35 to 49 in good health.

This clonotype was counted many times. The chain's CDR3 is CASSLAPDPYEQYF. DNA of the CDR3: TGCGCCAGCAGCTTGGCCCCAGACCCCTACGAGCAGTACTTC. The rearrangement links TRBV5-1 to TRBJ2-7; D uncertain. V lost 0 bases to trimming and J lost 2 bases, with 9 bases between them. This CDR3 comprises 14 residues. Germline CDR1 SGHRS, CDR2 YFSETQ.

J is TRBJ1-1 and V is TRBV12-3 or TRBV12-4; TRBD1 is a possible D gene (6 bases). This CDR3 region has 14 residues. V was clipped by 1 base and J by 4 bases, with 10 bases between them. CDR3 amino acids: CASSLGGPTTEAFF. In DNA, the CDR3 is TGTGCCAGCAGTTTAGGGGGGCCGACCACTGAAGCTTTCTTT.

The gene calls are TRBV20-1 and TRBJ2-3, with 10 bases fitting TRBD1. Germline V gene sequence: CDR1 DFQATT, CDR2 SNEGSKA (reference sequence). This CDR3 comprises 15 residues. J lost 6 bases, V lost 1 base, and 7 bases had no gene match. CDR3 bases: TGCAGTGCTAGAGCCCTGACAGGGGGCGGGGATACGCAGTATTTT. Protein product: CSARALTGGGDTQYF.

This clonotype was seen a few times. The chain links TRBV7-9 to TRBJ2-2; D is perhaps TRBD1 or TRBD2 (5 bases each). This CDR3 spans 19 amino acids. Germline CDR1 reads SEHNR; CDR2 reads FQNEAQ (reference sequence). V lost 1 base, J lost 0 bases, and 18 bases lay in between. The CDR3 coding sequence is TGTGCCAGCAGCTTAGGATTGGGACGGCAGGGAGCGAACACCGGGGAGCTGTTTTTT. Translating it yields CASSLGLGRQGANTGELFF.

This clonotype was counted ten times or more. The V and J genes are TRBV6-1 and TRBJ1-6; 8 bases are shared with TRBD1. In germline, CDR1 is MNHNS, CDR2 SASEGT. The length of the CDR3 is 15 residues. Losses at the gene ends were 1 base for V and 9 bases for J; bases not matched to a gene: 5. CDR3 loop: CASSEDTGGSSPLHF. The CDR3 DNA is TGTGCCAGCAGTGAAGATACAGGGGGATCTTCACCCCTCCACTTT.

The J gene is TRBJ1-1, the V gene TRBV20-1, with D unclear. Germline CDR1 is DFQATT and CDR2 is SNEGSKA (reference sequence). V was shortened by 3 bases and J by 3 bases, with 11 bases between the two germline ends. The CDR3 sequence is 13 residues long. CDR3 region: CSARRVVDTEAFF. As DNA, the CDR3 is TGCAGTGCTAGGAGGGTAGTCGACACTGAAGCTTTCTTT.

The V call is TRBV28, the J call TRBJ2-6; 12 bases match TRBD1. Germline V gives CDR1 MDHEN, CDR2 SYDVKM. V dropped 10 bases and J dropped 2; count of bases not matched to a gene: 6. The CDR3 length is 16 residues. In DNA form, the CDR3 reads TGTGCCACCAGGGGGACAGGGGGCCCTGGGGCCAACGTCCTGACTTTC. This gives the protein CATRGTGGPGANVLTF.

CDR3 in DNA: TGCGCCAGCGGAAACACTTGGGACAGGGGGAGTAGTGGCTACACCTTC. Protein sequence: CASGNTWDRGSSGYTF. The genes are TRBV5-1 and TRBJ1-2, with TRBD1 matching over 11 bases. This CDR3 comprises 16 residues. The V and J ends lost 7 bases and 7 bases, in that order; junction bases with no gene match: 15. CDR1 SGHRS and CDR2 YFSETQ come from the germline V gene.

On this clonotype itself: A much larger clone is a single base away; this may be a read error. V is TRBV4-1 and J is TRBJ2-5; the match to TRBD2 covers 9 bases. Judging by the DNA end, TRBJ2-7 fits better; the J call may be wrong. This CDR3 has 15 amino acids. Per the germline V gene, CDR1 is MGHRA and CDR2 is YSYEKL. CDR3 sequence (DNA): TGCGCCAGCAGCCAGGTAGCGGGGGTGCGTTACGAGCAGTACTTC. Translation: CASSQVAGVRYEQYF.

The rearrangement joins TRBV9 to TRBJ2-3; perhaps TRBD1 as D (6 bases). V was shortened by 3 bases and J by 2 bases, with 10 bases between the two germline ends. CDR1 and CDR2 from the germline V gene are SGDLS and YYNGEE. The CDR3 is made up of 14 amino acids. Here the CDR3 reads CASSAWDTTDTQYF. The CDR3 bases are TGTGCCAGCAGCGCTTGGGACACCACAGATACGCAGTATTTT.

This clonotype was found many times. V is TRBV20-1 and J is TRBJ1-1; TRBD1 agrees at 8 bases. Germline V gene data show CDR1 as DFQATT and CDR2 as SNEGSKA (reference sequence). CDR3 length equals 17 residues. V shed 1 base, J shed 6 bases, and the junction held 16 bases outside the gene matches. The CDR3 loop is CSARGLDRGGGKAEAFF. DNA of the CDR3: TGCAGTGCTAGAGGACTCGACAGGGGAGGGGGGAAAGCTGAAGCTTTCTTT.

Here the CDR3 reads CASSTGVRVQPQHF. The CDR3 DNA follows: TGTGCCAGCAGTACAGGGGTTAGGGTGCAGCCCCAGCATTTT. The chain combines TRBV28 with TRBJ1-5, with 7 bases fitting TRBD1. Germline loops: CDR1 MDHEN, CDR2 SYDVKM. Unmatched junction bases numbered 8, after V lost 5 bases and J lost 7 bases. CDR3 size: 14 residues.

As to this clonotype: This may stem from a read error, because a much larger clone lies one nucleotide away. V and J are TRBV4-1 and TRBJ2-3; 8 nucleotides agree with TRBD1. The V segment lost 7 bases and the J segment 1 base; nucleotides outside the gene matches: 7. Germline V gene data show CDR1 as MGHRA and CDR2 as YSYEKL. The CDR3 is 15 amino acids. CDR3 DNA: TGCGCCAGCACCGAAGACAGGGGAGGCACAGATACGCAGTATTTT. Its protein is CASTEDRGGTDTQYF.

The rearrangement joins TRBV2 to TRBJ2-5, with no clear D. Germline V lookup: CDR1 SNHLY, CDR2 FYNNEI. CDR3 size: 13 residues. V lost 4 bases and J 4 bases, leaving 10 bases between the germline ends. CDR3 sequence (DNA): TGTGCCAGCAGTGGTCGTCGTCCAGAGACCCAGTACTTC. Its translation is CASSGRRPETQYF.

This clonotype was counted between two and nine times. The J gene is TRBJ2-1, the V gene TRBV7-9, with D tentatively TRBD2 (7 bases). Germline lookup yields CDR1 SEHNR and CDR2 FQNEAQ (reference sequence). This CDR3 is built from 14 residues. Trimming cost V 6 bases and J 10 bases, with 19 bases left between them. CDR3 protein: CASSPMGGAREQFF. For the CDR3, the DNA is TGTGCCAGCAGTCCGATGGGGGGGGCACGGGAGCAGTTCTTC.